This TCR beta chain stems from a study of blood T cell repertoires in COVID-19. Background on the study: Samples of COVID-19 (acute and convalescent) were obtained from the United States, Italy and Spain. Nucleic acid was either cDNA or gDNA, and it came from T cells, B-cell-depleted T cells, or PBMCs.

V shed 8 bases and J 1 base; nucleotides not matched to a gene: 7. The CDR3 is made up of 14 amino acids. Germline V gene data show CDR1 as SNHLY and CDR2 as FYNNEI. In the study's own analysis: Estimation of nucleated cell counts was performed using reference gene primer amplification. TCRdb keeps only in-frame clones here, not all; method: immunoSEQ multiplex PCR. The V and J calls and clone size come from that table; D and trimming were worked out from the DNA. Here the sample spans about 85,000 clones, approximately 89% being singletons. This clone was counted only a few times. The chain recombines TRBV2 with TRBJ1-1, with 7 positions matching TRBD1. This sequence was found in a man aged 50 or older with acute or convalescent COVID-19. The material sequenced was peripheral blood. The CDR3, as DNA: TGTGCCAGCGGAAAGACAGGGCGGAACACTGAAGCTTTCTTT. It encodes CASGKTGRNTEAFF.